This TCR beta chain was identified in a study of response to subunit inactivated influenza vaccine. Findings and limits, study-wide: Few additional T cells are recruited per seasonal influenza vaccination, authors suggested.

The CDR3 consists of 17 residues. Trimming took off 0 bases at V and 10 bases at J, with 23 bases between the two ends. The germline V gene has CDR1 SGHRS and CDR2 YFSETQ. Comments on this clonotype: Its antigen is undetermined.

TCRdb ran MiXCR on the RT-PCR reads and lists one entry per CDR3 protein. Of almost 600,000 distinct CDR3 sequences in the sample, 11% to 15% were seen once. The sequence was collected from a man aged 50 to 60 who received an inactivated influenza vaccine. The source was PBMCs from blood, collected 11 to 12 days after vaccination. The chain joins TRBV5-1 to TRBJ2-1, with D perhaps matching TRBD2 (6 bases). CDR3 protein: CASSLGRTGAGGREQFF. The CDR3 region has the DNA TGCGCCAGCAGCTTGGGAAGAACCGGGGCTGGGGGGAGAGAGCAGTTCTTC. The whole variable domain, filled in from reference TRBV5-1 and TRBJ2-1, reads KAGVTQTPRYLIKTRGQQVTLSCSPISGHRSVSWYQQTPGQGLQFLFEYFSETQRNKGNFPGRFSGRQFSNSRSEMNVSTLELGDSALYLCASSLGRTGAGGREQFFGPGTRLTVL.